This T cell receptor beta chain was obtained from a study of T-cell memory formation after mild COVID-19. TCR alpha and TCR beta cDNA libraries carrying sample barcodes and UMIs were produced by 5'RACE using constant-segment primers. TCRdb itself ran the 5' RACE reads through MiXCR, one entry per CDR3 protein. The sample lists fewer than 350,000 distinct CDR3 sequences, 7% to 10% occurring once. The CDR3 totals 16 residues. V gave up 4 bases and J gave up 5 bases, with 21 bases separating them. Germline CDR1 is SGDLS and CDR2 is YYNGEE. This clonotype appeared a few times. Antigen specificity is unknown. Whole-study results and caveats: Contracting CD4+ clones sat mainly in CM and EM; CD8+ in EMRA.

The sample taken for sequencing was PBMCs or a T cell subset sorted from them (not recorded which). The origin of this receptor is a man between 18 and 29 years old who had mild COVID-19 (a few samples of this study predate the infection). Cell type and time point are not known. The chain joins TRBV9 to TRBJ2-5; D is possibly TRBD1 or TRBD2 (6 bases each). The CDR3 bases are TGTGCCAGCAGCCCAACCCAAGGCACAGGGAGGGAGACCCAGTACTTC. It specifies CASSPTQGTGRETQYF.